The following is a T cell receptor beta chain sequence with its context. No cognate antigen has been identified for it. Within one base of it there is no much larger clone, and no base qualities were kept. Library preparation was by PCR. Sequencing relied on a HiSeq X Ten. TCRdb reanalyzed the raw reads on its own, using fastp at Q25 for trimming and MiXCR for clone calling, and kept in-frame beta chains. Under each unique CDR3 protein, matching rows form one entry showing the most common genes and DNA. The table for this sample lists 5,000 to 8,000 distinct CDR3 sequences; approximately 50% of them were counted only once. About 18% of the sample rests with the top ten. V sheds 8 bases and J sheds 6 bases, leaving 21 bases between their ends. Taken from cysteine to phenylalanine, the CDR3 has 15 residues. The kept DNA is CDR3 alone, 45 bases in frame from the first base. This entry is derived from a study of CD4 and CD8 cells across lung adenocarcinoma regions (dated 2018 in TCRdb). For the wider study: To look at intratumor heterogeneity in the T cell receptor repertoire, the study compared tumor centers against tumor margins.

Donors were patients with localized lung adenocarcinoma, a subtype of non-small cell lung cancer. The samples were taken from the centers of localized lung adenocarcinomas. CD8+ T cells from tumor tissue were profiled separately from CD4+ T cells for TCR repertoire analysis. This sequence was found in a female donor with lung adenocarcinoma. The CD4 and CD8 labels of this study may be unreliable. The material sequenced was CD8+ T cells from the center of a lung tumor. What this sample's cell subset or site label stands for: tumor center region. Here the chain combines TRBV12-3 or TRBV12-4 and TRBJ2-3; TRBD1 is a possible D gene, resting on 6 matching bases. The CDR3 region: CASGPQQGPKDTQYF. The DNA reads as follows: TGTGCCAGCGGTCCCCAACAGGGCCCCAAGGATACGCAGTATTTT.